A selection of T cell receptor beta chains follows, all from one sample in a study of tumor-infiltrating lymphocytes in primary liver carcinoma. TCRdb independently ran MiXCR on the multiplex PCR reads; one entry per CDR3 protein. The repertoire includes approximately 100,000 distinct CDR3 sequences, around 71% of them detected once, and approximately 12% sits in the top ten. Sequenced input: liver tumor tissue from sampling region 2. Every receptor here comes from a woman aged 55-69 years with primary liver carcinoma and hepatitis B virus infection. The conserved cysteine and the conserved F or W are not part of the CDR3 here. D genes are given only for firm matches.

CDR3 protein: ASSETPSSGNTIY
J gene: TRBJ1-3
CDR3 length: 13
V gene: TRBV6-1
D gene: -

CDR3 protein: ASSPRGQGYTEAF
J gene: TRBJ1-1
CDR3 length: 13
V gene: TRBV11-2
D gene: TRBD1

CDR3 protein: SVRLASRSGANVLT
J gene: TRBJ2-6
CDR3 length: 14
V gene: TRBV29-1
D gene: TRBD2

CDR3 protein: ASSLASGNTGELF
J gene: TRBJ2-2
CDR3 length: 13
V gene: TRBV7-9
D gene: -

CDR3 protein: AISGNARQDQPQH
J gene: TRBJ1-5
CDR3 length: 13
V gene: TRBV10-3
D gene: -

CDR3 protein: AGSSVGANEQH
J gene: TRBJ2-7
CDR3 length: 11
V gene: TRBV12-3/TRBV12-4
D gene: -

CDR3 protein: ASSPWTGDSNQPHY
J gene: TRBJ1-5
CDR3 length: 14
V gene: TRBV4-1
D gene: TRBD1

CDR3 protein: ASLGGFGYGYT
J gene: TRBJ1-2
CDR3 length: 11
V gene: TRBV25-1
D gene: -

CDR3 protein: ASRSGGEQY
J gene: TRBJ2-7
CDR3 length: 9
V gene: TRBV21-1
D gene: -

CDR3 protein: ACSSRLLYEQY
J gene: TRBJ2-7
CDR3 length: 11
V gene: TRBV4-2
D gene: -

CDR3 protein: ARSFGRAETEAF
J gene: TRBJ1-1
CDR3 length: 12
V gene: TRBV11-1
D gene: -